The following is a T cell receptor beta chain sequence with its context. What it recognizes is unknown. The record originates from a study of cytomegalovirus exposure and HLA in healthy donors. Study findings and constraints: CMV antigen specificity was confirmed in vitro for three CMV-associated chains. In the approximately 120 validation repertoires, a later analysis found that first-cohort TCR clusters tended to co-occur. The authors listed 180 or so TCR beta chains as cytomegalovirus-associated. Most TCR sequences were uncommon, yet certain public TCRs appeared in many donors.

Per the germline V gene, CDR1 is MDHEN and CDR2 is SYDVKM. J was trimmed by 7 bases and V by 4 bases; bases with no gene match: 3. This CDR3 is built from 13 residues. Clones were read by immunoSEQ multiplex PCR, and TCRdb kept only the in-frame ones, dropping some. The sample lists some 160,000 clones, around 89% occurring once. The receptor comes from a man younger than 30 in good health and CMV-seronegative. The chain links TRBV28 to TRBJ2-2; 7 bases map to TRBD1. Sequenced material: PBMCs. The CDR3 reads CASSSTGNGELFF. Written as DNA, the CDR3 is TGTGCCAGCAGTTCGACAGGGAACGGGGAGCTGTTTTTT. The entire variable domain, with the rest obtained from reference TRBV28 and TRBJ2-2, is as follows: DVKVTQSSRYLVKRTGEKVFLECVQDMDHENMFWYRQDPGLGLRLIYFSYDVKMKEKGDIPEGYSVSREKKERFSLILESASTNQTSMYLCASSSTGNGELFFGEGSRLTVL.